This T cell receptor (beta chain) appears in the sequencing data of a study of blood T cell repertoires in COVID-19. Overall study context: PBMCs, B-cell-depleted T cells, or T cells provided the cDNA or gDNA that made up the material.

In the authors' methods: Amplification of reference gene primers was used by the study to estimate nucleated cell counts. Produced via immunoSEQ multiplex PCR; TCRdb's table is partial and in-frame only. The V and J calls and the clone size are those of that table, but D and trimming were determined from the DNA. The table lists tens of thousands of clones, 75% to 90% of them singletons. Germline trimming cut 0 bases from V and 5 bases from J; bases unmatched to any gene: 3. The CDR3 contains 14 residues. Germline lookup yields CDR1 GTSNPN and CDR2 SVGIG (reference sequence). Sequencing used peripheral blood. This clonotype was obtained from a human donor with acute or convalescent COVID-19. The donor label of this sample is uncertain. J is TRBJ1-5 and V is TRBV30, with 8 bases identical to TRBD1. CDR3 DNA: TGTGCCTGGAGTGTATTACAGGGGGATCAGCCCCAGCATTTT. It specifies CAWSVLQGDQPQHF.